The clone carrying this T cell receptor (beta chain) was found a few times. The authors made TCR cDNA by 5'RACE template switching, adding a universal primer site and UMIs. TCRdb recomputed calls from the 5' RACE reads with MiXCR, one row per CDR3 protein. The sample yields 180,000 or so distinct CDR3 sequences, around 10% seen once. V shed 6 bases, J shed 0 bases, and the junction held 8 bases outside the gene matches. The germline V gene has CDR1 DFQATT and CDR2 SNEGSKA (reference sequence). The CDR3 has 14 residues. This entry is derived from a study of T cells after yellow fever vaccination. As for the study in general: Preparation of fractions with low cell numbers was performed using SMART-Seq v4 Ultra Low Input.

The receptor was isolated from a man aged 18-30 years who received the YFV17D yellow fever vaccine. Sample: CD8+ T cells sorted from PBMCs, taken 15 days after the yellow fever booster vaccination. J is TRBJ2-7 and V is TRBV20-1, with 7 bases matching TRBD2. The CDR3 region is CSAIEGGGSYEQYF. As DNA, the CDR3 is TGCAGTGCGATCGAGGGCGGGGGCTCCTACGAGCAGTACTTC.